This record looks at one T cell receptor beta chain sequence and its context. The antigen is undetermined. The data belong to a study of Ad26.COV2.S vaccination and SARS-CoV-2 variants. On the study more broadly: As a participant in COV1001, the donor was in the Ad26.COV2.S trial arm.

TCRdb's table, derived via immunoSEQ multiplex PCR, lists solely in-frame clones and lacks some. The table includes around 420,000 clones, approximately 87% detected once. Study-level findings and limits: Substantial breadth in spike-specific CD8+ and CD4+ T cell responses was reportedly seen after vaccination.

CDR1 and CDR2 (germline): MDHEN, SYDVKM. The V segment lost 3 bases and the J segment 7 bases; nucleotides outside the gene matches: 19. This CDR3 spans 19 amino acids. Noted treatment: 19 received Ad26.COV2.S at low or high dose, single or two shots; about 5 received placebo; per-sample allocation not given. Samples analyzed were those drawn on day 63 after the first vaccine or placebo injection. Ad26.COV2.S expressed prefusion-stabilized spike from the original Wuhan strain. The source of this sequence is a person between 18 and 59 years old who received the Ad26.COV2.S COVID-19 vaccine or a placebo. Here the sequenced sample was peripheral blood, taken in a trial of Ad26.COV2.S vaccine versus placebo. This chain joins TRBV28 and TRBJ1-2; 11 nucleotides agree with TRBD1. The CDR3 spells CASSFHYRTGGMKTSGYTF. CDR3 nucleotide sequence: TGTGCCAGCAGTTTCCACTATCGGACAGGGGGCATGAAGACTAGTGGCTACACCTTC.